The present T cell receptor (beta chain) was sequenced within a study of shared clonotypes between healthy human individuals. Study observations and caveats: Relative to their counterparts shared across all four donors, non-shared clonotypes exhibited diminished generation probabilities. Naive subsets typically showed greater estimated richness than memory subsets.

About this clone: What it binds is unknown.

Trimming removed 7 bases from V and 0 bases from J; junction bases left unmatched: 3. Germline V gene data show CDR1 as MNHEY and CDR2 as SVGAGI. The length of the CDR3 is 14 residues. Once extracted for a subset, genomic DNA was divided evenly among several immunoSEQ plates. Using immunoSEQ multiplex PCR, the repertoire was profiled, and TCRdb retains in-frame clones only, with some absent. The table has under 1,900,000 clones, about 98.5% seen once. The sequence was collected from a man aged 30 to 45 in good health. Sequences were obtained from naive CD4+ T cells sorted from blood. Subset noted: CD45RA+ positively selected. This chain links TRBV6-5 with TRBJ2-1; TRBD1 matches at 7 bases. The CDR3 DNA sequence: TGTGCCAGCAAGAGGGACAGCTCCTACAATGAGCAGTTCTTC. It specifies CASKRDSSYNEQFF.